These 18 T cell receptor beta chains were sequenced from one sample in a study of spatial heterogeneity in lung cancer. The time point was: sample taken at primary tumor resection. TCRdb re-called the 5' RACE reads with MiXCR, one entry per CDR3 protein. The table records about 39,000 distinct CDR3 sequences, 3% to 3.5% of them present only once. The sequencing used normal lung tissue next to the tumor, collected at surgery. The receptors derive from a male donor with early-stage non-small cell lung cancer.

The table lists this clonotype with many counts. CDR3 region: CASSPLTGRGEQFF. CDR3 sequence (DNA): TGTGCCAGCAGCCCACTGACAGGGAGGGGTGAGCAGTTCTTC. The chain joins TRBV4-2 to TRBJ2-1; D may match TRBD1 or TRBD2 (7 bases each). CDR3 size: 14 residues. Germline V gene sequence: CDR1 LGHNA, CDR2 YNFKEQ. V lost 4 bases to trimming and J lost 9 bases, with 16 bases between them.

As for this clonotype: A much bigger clone sits one base away, suggesting this may be a read error. The chain couples TRBV18 to TRBJ1-2; 7 nucleotides align to TRBD1. The length of the CDR3 is 14 residues. CDR1 is KGHSH, CDR2 LQKENI, per germline. The CDR3 bases are TGTGCCAGCTCAACTGGGACAGTCAACTATGGCTGCACCTTC. Translated: CASSTGTVNYGCTF.

In its sample, this clonotype was seen many times. The chain is built from TRBV9 and TRBJ2-1; D is unclear. The CDR3 is 15 residues long. Germline loops: CDR1 SGDLS, CDR2 YYNGEE. V lost 10 bases and J 4 bases, leaving 21 bases between the germline ends. Written as DNA, the CDR3 is TGTGCCTCCTCACCGGGCCTCGCCCCTTACAATGAGCAGTTCTTC. Amino acids: CASSPGLAPYNEQFF.

This clonotype was seen many times. The rearrangement joins TRBV20-1 to TRBJ2-1, with 8 bases fitting TRBD1. The CDR3 runs to 15 residues. Trimming took 3 bases from V and 8 from J; bases not matched to a gene: 12. Germline loops: CDR1 DFQATT, CDR2 SNEGSKA (reference sequence). This chain's CDR3 is CSARTETGARYEQFF. DNA of the CDR3: TGCAGTGCTAGGACCGAGACAGGGGCAAGGTATGAGCAGTTCTTC.

This clonotype was detected many times. This chain links TRBV7-8 with TRBJ2-2; 9 bases fit TRBD1. Unmatched junction bases numbered 10, after V lost 6 bases and J lost 5 bases. This CDR3 has 16 residues. The V gene's germline CDR1 is SGHVS and CDR2 FQNEAQ. CDR3 loop: CASRSSGQGRTGELFF. The CDR3, as DNA: TGTGCCAGCAGATCCAGTGGACAGGGGAGAACCGGGGAGCTGTTTTTT.

This clonotype appeared many times. This chain connects TRBV6-5 to TRBJ1-1; D is undetermined. CDR3 size: 15 residues. Per the germline V gene, CDR1 is MNHEY and CDR2 is SVGAGI. Trimming shortened V by 0 bases and J by 1 base, and 9 bases separated the two germline ends. The CDR3 DNA follows: TGTGCCAGCAGTTACTCGAAGGCCAAGAACACTGAAGCTTTCTTT. This codes for CASSYSKAKNTEAFF.

This clonotype was detected ten times or more. The chain joins TRBV4-1 to TRBJ1-4; D is ambiguous. Germline V gene lookup returns CDR1 MGHRA and CDR2 YSYEKL. The CDR3 sequence is 16 residues long. Trimming left V 3 bases short and J 7 bases short, with 18 bases between. CDR3 in amino acids: CASSQSPGRRTEKLFF. CDR3 sequence (DNA): TGCGCCAGCAGCCAGTCCCCGGGGAGGAGAACTGAAAAACTGTTTTTT.

This clonotype was seen at least ten times. The V call is TRBV28, the J call TRBJ2-5; maybe TRBD1 (5 bases). CDR1 and CDR2 (germline): MDHEN, SYDVKM. This CDR3 comprises 16 residues. V dropped 6 bases and J dropped 0 bases, with 17 bases sitting between them. In DNA form, the CDR3 reads TGTGCCAGCAGCCAAGCAGGGTATGGGAACCAAGAGACCCAGTACTTC. Protein: CASSQAGYGNQETQYF.

This clonotype was seen repeatedly, ten times or more. The V call is TRBV28, the J call TRBJ2-3; 12 bases map to TRBD2. This CDR3 is 15 amino acids long. Germline assignment: CDR1 MDHEN and CDR2 SYDVKM. V dropped 5 bases and J dropped 4; count of bases not matched to a gene: 4. The CDR3 sequence is CASSPSGRGSDTQYF. The CDR3 nucleotides are TGTGCCAGCAGTCCTAGCGGGAGGGGGTCAGATACGCAGTATTTT.

The sample holds many counts of this clonotype. The CDR3 is CASGRGGSKSNQPQHF. The DNA of the CDR3 is TGTGCCAGCGGTAGGGGAGGGTCAAAGAGCAATCAGCCCCAGCATTTT. The V gene is TRBV28, the J gene TRBJ1-5; the D gene is possibly TRBD1 (5 bases). V lost 8 bases, J lost 1 base, and 18 bases lay in between. Per the germline V gene, CDR1 is MDHEN and CDR2 is SYDVKM. CDR3 size: 16 residues.

This clonotype was recorded at least ten times. The chain carries TRBV7-9 and TRBJ2-1; D unclear. V dropped 6 bases and J dropped 12 bases, with 9 bases sitting between them. Germline CDR1 and CDR2: SEHNR and FQNEAQ (reference sequence). The CDR3 length is 10 residues. The CDR3 reads CASSYGPQFF. The CDR3, as DNA: TGTGCCAGCAGTTACGGACCGCAGTTCTTC. Full variable domain (remainder filled in from reference TRBV7-9 and TRBJ2-1): DTGVSQNPRHKITKRGQNVTFRCDPISEHNRLYWYRQTLGQGPEFLTYFQNEAQLEKSRLLSDRFSAERPKGSFSTLEIQRTEQGDSAMYLCASSYGPQFFGPGTRLTVL.

There are many counts of this clonotype. The gene calls are TRBV10-3 and TRBJ1-3; no reliable D call. V was clipped by 8 bases and J by 4 bases, with 9 bases between them. CDR1 is ENHRY and CDR2 is SYGVKD in the germline V gene. CDR3 length equals 12 residues. The CDR3 loop is CAIGEAGNTIYF. The CDR3 nucleotides read TGTGCCATCGGAGAGGCCGGAAACACCATATATTTT.

This clonotype was found many times. The chain employs TRBV29-1 and TRBJ1-2; 7 positions match TRBD1. The CDR3 contains 13 residues. CDR1 SQVTM and CDR2 ANQGSEA come from the germline V gene. The V gene end was trimmed by 7 bases and the J gene end by 2 bases; junction bases not matched to a gene: 7. CDR3 in amino acids: CSASLTGNYGYTF. CDR3 DNA sequence: TGCAGCGCCTCACTGACAGGGAACTATGGCTACACCTTC.

This clonotype was observed at least ten times. This rearrangement joins TRBV24-1 to TRBJ2-1; D unclear. Germline lookup yields CDR1 KGHDR and CDR2 SFDVKD. The CDR3 covers 12 residues. Trimming shortened V by 5 bases and J by 4 bases, and 5 bases separated the two germline ends. For the CDR3, the DNA is TGTGCCACCAGTGGGGGTTACAATGAGCAGTTCTTC. Translation: CATSGGYNEQFF.

The sample holds many counts of this clonotype. The chain links TRBV7-8 to TRBJ1-1, with a weak D call TRBD1 (5 bases). Trimming pared 5 bases from V and 5 bases from J, leaving 15 bases between. This CDR3 spans 14 amino acids. Germline CDR1 reads SGHVS; CDR2 reads FQNEAQ. This CDR3 is CASSNQGLSTEAFF. The CDR3, as DNA: TGTGCCAGCAGCAACCAGGGCCTTTCGACTGAAGCTTTCTTT.

This clonotype has at least ten counts. The chain combines TRBV12-3 or TRBV12-4 with TRBJ2-3; no firm D call. CDR3 size: 11 residues. Trimming shortened V by 7 bases and J by 2 bases, and 4 bases separated the two germline ends. The CDR3: CASTSTDTQYF. As DNA, the CDR3 is TGTGCCAGCACGTCCACAGATACGCAGTATTTT.

This clonotype appeared many times. The chain carries TRBV11-2 and TRBJ1-1, with D unresolved. Germline V gene data show CDR1 as SGHAT and CDR2 as FQNNGV. This CDR3 is 14 amino acids long. Trimming took off 5 bases at V and 4 bases at J, with 14 bases between the two ends. The DNA for the CDR3 is TGTGCCAGCAGCCTCCCGGGATTTATCACTGAAGCTTTCTTT. Residues: CASSLPGFITEAFF.

In its sample, this clonotype was seen a few times. The chain joins TRBV7-3 to TRBJ2-1; 11 bases line up with TRBD2. Germline V CDR1 and CDR2: SGHTA, FQGTGA. This CDR3 region has 14 residues. Trimming at V came to 5 bases and at J to 8 bases, leaving 5 bases not matched to a gene. The CDR3 sequence: CASSNSGGADEQFF. The CDR3 nucleotides are TGTGCCAGCAGCAATAGCGGGGGGGCCGATGAGCAGTTCTTC.